The text below deals with one T cell receptor beta chain. What it binds is not known. With V trimmed by 5 bases and J by 2 bases, 6 bases remained unmatched. This CDR3 is 14 amino acids long. Germline assignment: CDR1 SGHTA and CDR2 FQGNSA. The assay was immunoSEQ multiplex PCR, and TCRdb's table has in-frame clones only and misses some. The profile covers roughly 39,000 clones, with over 75% appearing a single time and around 1.7% taken by the ten largest. This sample was taken from a study of a mutant IDH1 vaccine in newly diagnosed glioma. The wider study: Commencement of vaccination occurred 4-6 weeks following radiotherapy alone, or concurrently with temozolomide cycles. Notes on the study in general: The vaccine induced immune responses, and these occurred in roughly 95% of patients.

Time point in this sample: week 5, during vaccination. Topical imiquimod accompanied each vaccine dose, which consisted of 300 ug of mutant IDH1 20-mer peptide. Sequenced here: PBMCs, sampled from a glioma patient whose treatment included an IDH1 peptide vaccine. The chain carries TRBV7-2 and TRBJ2-7; 7 bases are a match to TRBD1. The sequence derives from a man aged 40-50 years with glioma. This CDR3 is CASSPHRGTYEQYF. CDR3 sequence (DNA): TGTGCCAGCAGCCCCCACAGGGGAACCTACGAGCAGTACTTC.